This TCR beta chain was observed in a study of cytomegalovirus exposure and HLA in healthy donors (dated by TCRdb to about 2017). For the study in its entirety: According to an earlier analysis of 550 to 700 of the donors, 150 million to 200 million T cells yielded 117 million unique TCR beta sequences and approximately 300 Gb of sequence data. To predict cytomegalovirus infection status, the study combined high-throughput TCR immunosequencing, statistical association of individual TCRs with disease status, and machine learning. Among roughly 400 genotyped donors of the cohort, an average of roughly 240,000 unique TCR beta nucleotide sequences were sequenced per donor, around 20% of them non-productive. Alongside the repertoire data, information on donor age, sex, ethnicity and CMV serostatus was compiled. The genetic ancestry cluster associated with self-reported Caucasian donors included 80% to 90% of the roughly 400 genotyped donors. Roughly 300 gigabases of sequencing data and 78 million or so unique TCR sequences were included in an early release covering 550 to 800 HLA-typed donors. The number of donors typed differed by locus, with roughly 629-640 for A, B, C, DRB1 and DQB1, approximately 500 for DQA1, approximately 580 for DPA1, and some 440 for DPB1. A later genetic analysis took genome-wide SNP genotypes for about 55% of the 666 donors and used that subset as a discovery cohort. In the later analysis, no new phenotypic data were used to find candidate immune exposures; instead, reliance was placed on TCR beta sequences and their occurrence across donors. A separate validation cohort of roughly 120 different subjects was used in addition to the roughly 720-subject first cohort. The T cell repertoires of 666 subjects were profiled by immunosequencing and related to cytomegalovirus serostatus. In an earlier analysis of around 540 of the donors, high-throughput TCR beta sequencing was used to judge whether each TCR beta V gene segment behaved as functional or pseudogenic. In a later analysis, previously published TCR beta repertoires from several hundred donors were re-analyzed and high-resolution HLA genotyping was added so that TCR occurrence patterns could be studied. Both class I and class II loci were covered by HLA typing, at four-digit resolution. The study aimed to test whether cataloging public T cell receptors could reveal signatures of past pathogen exposure. About five DR-DQ haplotypes were handled as single units for association and clustering because linkage in the cohort was strong. Every discovery cohort repertoire had been produced on one sequencing platform. Here is what the overall study found, with its caveats: A total of roughly 160 TCR beta chains were listed by the study as associated with cytomegalovirus. The only immune exposure information available for the cohort was CMV serostatus. A later analysis found that most CMV-associated TCR beta chains appeared HLA-restricted, with HLA associations seemingly driven largely by CMV exposure. The authors suggested that the approach could potentially be extended to other disease states and immunological phenotypes. Most TCR sequences were observed very rarely across donors, whereas some public TCRs were present in many individuals. Linkage disequilibrium might explain the correlated functional status among segregating V segments, but an unknown experimental factor could not be excluded. In both the original and validation cohorts, the classifier was reported to diagnose cytomegalovirus status with high specificity and sensitivity. A cluster of highly shared sequence variants was judged likely to be a technical artifact of the sequencing pipeline. V-gene and J-gene trimming of TCR beta chains was associated with a missense DCLRE1C variant in a later genetic analysis, and the association was replicated in an independent cohort. Because counts were too low, roughly 16 rarely observed V segments, including chromosome 9 orphons, were excluded from the earlier analysis of 500 to 700 of the donors. Compared with the roughly 700-donor mean, donors in an Asian-associated ancestry cluster had fewer N-insertions in productive TCRs, according to a later genetic analysis. In this cohort, only TCR beta chains were sequenced, and detectable features were limited by the absence of alpha or paired-chain data. At a false discovery rate of 0.05, a later analysis linked some 17,000 TCR beta sequences to specific HLA alleles. In vitro tests confirmed that a few of the cytomegalovirus-associated TCR beta chains recognize cytomegalovirus antigens. A further reported finding was that TCR beta sequences accurately predicted the HLA-A and HLA-B alleles for most subjects in the first cohort. According to a later analysis, TCR association rates differed among HLA loci, with DRB1 alleles showing the most associated TCRs and HLA-C alleles showing the fewest. In a later analysis, HLA-associated TCR beta chains showed more clonal expansion and lower generation probabilities than non-associated chains that were equally common. In a later analysis, several top co-occurrence clusters were reported to appear linked to parvovirus B19, influenza, CMV and Epstein-Barr virus. The presence/absence analyses assumed that sequencing depth was roughly uniform across donors, and that assumption may not be true. Because the 87-base-pair reads could not distinguish some IMGT-functional V segments, including TRBV6-2 and TRBV6-3, those segments were excluded. When HLA alleles, especially DR and DQ, strongly co-occurred, TCR associations were difficult to assign to individual alleles. Because HLA typing was missing for some donors at each locus, association tests included only the typed subset. In an earlier analysis of more than 450 of the donors, most TCR beta V segments were observed in productive rearrangements about 87% or about 30% of the time, broadly matching IMGT annotations.

CDR1 LGHNA and CDR2 YSLEER are derived from the germline V gene. Trimming at the junction amounts to 3 bases on V and 0 bases on J, and the germline ends lie 25 bases apart. The CDR3 runs 20 amino acids, cysteine and phenylalanine included. Only the CDR3 portion is preserved as DNA: 60 bases, with reading frame beginning at the first base. Libraries came from the immunoSEQ multiplex PCR assay. For the multiplex PCR, a mixture combining 60 forward primers for TCR Vbeta segments and 13 reverse primers for TCR Jbeta segments was used. A multiplex PCR assay on genomic DNA amplified the CDR3 region of rearranged TCR beta genes. On the Illumina HiSeq System, the amplified TCR beta libraries were sequenced as 87-base-pair reads. The authors' pipeline ran thus. A later analysis tallied 75 million to 85 million unique TCR beta chains across the approximately 670 repertoires, and roughly 11 million of those chains were shared by two or more donors. Raw reads were error-corrected and collapsed into unique sequences by a nearest-neighbor algorithm in which closely related sequences were merged to remove PCR and sequencing errors. V, D and J gene segments were assigned by aligning CDR3 sequences to IMGT reference sequences. For a sequence to be retained, at least a six-nucleotide match to both a V gene segment and a J gene segment was required. Rearrangements were called productive when the CDR3 lacked stop codons and stayed in frame with V and J; all others were non-productive. Following IMGT convention, CDR3 was defined as the stretch from the second conserved V-encoded cysteine to the conserved J-encoded phenylalanine. The earlier analysis of about 530 of the donors excluded any sequence lacking an unambiguous match to a single V gene segment. An earlier analysis of approximately 590 of the donors called V segments functional above 56.7% productive rearrangements and segregating when the between-donor standard deviation exceeded 5%. A statistical classification framework was developed to diagnose cytomegalovirus status using the catalog of TCR beta chain sequences. V and J gene assignment, in a later analysis, came from comparing TCR nucleotide sequences with IMGT/GENE-DB human TR gene sequences. A later analysis assigned CDR3 sequences and most-parsimonious VDJ recombination scenarios with the TCRdist pipeline. In a later analysis, each TCR beta chain was defined by its CDR3 amino acid sequence together with its V-gene family, and reads without a unique V-gene family were excluded. As a way to deal with suspected cross-contamination and a sequencing artifact, a later analysis dropped under 600 nucleotide sequences that were highly shared and had low generation probability. For each public chain, a later analysis derived a clonal expansion index from normalized ranks of inferred template counts within each repertoire. In a later analysis, generation probabilities were computed using a VDJ recombination model fitted to out-of-frame rearrangements, and the results were checked against IGoR. In a later analysis, TCR-TCR, TCR-HLA and TCR-CMV co-occurrence was scored with hypergeometric tests, and a repertoire-size bias correction was applied to TCR pairs. To estimate false discovery rates, a later analysis permuted the HLA or CMV assignments 20 times. In a later analysis, co-occurring TCRs were grouped with DBSCAN, and TCRdist sequence similarity was added when clustering was performed within HLA-allele-positive subsets. Co-occurrence clustering excluded repertoires with fewer than 30,000 or more than 120,000 public chains, plus five with anomalous nucleotide sharing. TCRdb took this table from immuneACCESS and kept in-frame rearrangements with V and J called. Such tables lack part of the clones; where checked against another copy, unresolved V genes explain under half of the gap, and the rest is unexplained. D and trimming were read from the DNA, whereas the V and J calls and clone size are those reported in that table. The sample has around 110,000 clones on record, about 80% of them singletons. The ten largest account for about 4.5% of the sample.

Concerning this clone: It has no known antigen specificity. Per-base quality was not reported, and no clone a single base away is much larger than it.

The cohort was made up of roughly 670 healthy bone marrow donors. At the time of sampling, every cohort member was nominally healthy, though immune exposures that went unrecorded were likely present. The donor was CMV seropositive and belonged to the group of more than 250 seropositive cohort members. A peripheral blood sample was provided by each donor, and peripheral blood mononuclear cells were used for TCR beta sequencing. The Qiagen DNeasy Blood Extraction Kit was used to extract genomic DNA from the blood cell samples. This TCR was recovered from a man aged 30 to 45 in good health and CMV-seropositive. The sequenced sample consisted of PBMCs. Rearrangement joined TRBV4-3 to TRBJ2-3; the D segment could be TRBD2, given 7 matching bases. The CDR3 protein sequence reads: CASSQAFWGASGASTDTQYF. DNA sequence: TGCGCCAGCAGCCAGGCCTTTTGGGGGGCTAGCGGTGCTAGCACAGATACGCAGTATTTT.